This T cell receptor (beta chain) is from a study of shared clonotypes between healthy human individuals. Selected positively for CCR7 and CD45RO-negative, naive CD8 cells excluded terminally differentiated effector memory CD45RA+ cells. Data came from immunoSEQ multiplex PCR; TCRdb stores just in-frame clones and leaves some out. Of about 680,000 clones listed, roughly nine tenths were seen once; the top ten hold more than 20%. CDR1 is PRHDT and CDR2 is FYEKMQ in the germline V gene (reference sequence). Trimming took 4 bases from V and 6 from J; bases not matched to a gene: 8. The CDR3 runs to 15 residues.

The receptor's source is a man aged 25-40 years in good health. V and J are TRBV13 and TRBJ2-3; 9 bases map to TRBD1. Sequences were obtained from naive CD8+ T cells sorted from blood. The CDR3 DNA follows: TGTGCCAGCAGCTCCGGACAGGGGTATTTGGATACGCAGTATTTT. This sequence encodes CASSSGQGYLDTQYF.